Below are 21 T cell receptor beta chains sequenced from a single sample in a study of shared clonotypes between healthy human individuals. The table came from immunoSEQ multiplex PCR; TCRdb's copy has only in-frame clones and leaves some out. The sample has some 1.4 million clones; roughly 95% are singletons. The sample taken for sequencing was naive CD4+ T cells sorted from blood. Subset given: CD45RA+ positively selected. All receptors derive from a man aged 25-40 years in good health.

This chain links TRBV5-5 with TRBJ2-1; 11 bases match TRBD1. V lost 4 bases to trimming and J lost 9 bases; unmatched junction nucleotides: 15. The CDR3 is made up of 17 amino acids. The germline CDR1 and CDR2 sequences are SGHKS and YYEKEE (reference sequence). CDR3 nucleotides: TGTGCCAGCAGCCTATTGACCGGGACAGGGGGTTTCGGTGAGCAGTTCTTC. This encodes CASSLLTGTGGFGEQFF.

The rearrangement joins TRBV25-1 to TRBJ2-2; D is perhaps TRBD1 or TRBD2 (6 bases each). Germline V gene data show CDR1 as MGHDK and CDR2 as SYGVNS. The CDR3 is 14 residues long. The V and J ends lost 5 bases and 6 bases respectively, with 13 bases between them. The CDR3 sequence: CASSFQGRPGELFF. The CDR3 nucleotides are TGTGCCAGCAGTTTCCAGGGGAGGCCCGGGGAGCTGTTTTTT.

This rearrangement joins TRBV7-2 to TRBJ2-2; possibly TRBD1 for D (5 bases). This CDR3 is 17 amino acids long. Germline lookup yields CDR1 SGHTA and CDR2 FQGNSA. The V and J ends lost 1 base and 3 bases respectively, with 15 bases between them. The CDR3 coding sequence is TGTGCCAGCAGCTTAGGTCGTTTGGCAGGGTACACCGGGGAGCTGTTTTTT. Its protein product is CASSLGRLAGYTGELFF.

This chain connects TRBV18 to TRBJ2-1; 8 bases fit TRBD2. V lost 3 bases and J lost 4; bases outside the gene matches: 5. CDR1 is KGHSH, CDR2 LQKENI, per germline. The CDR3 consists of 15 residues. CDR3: CASSPTLAVYNEQFF. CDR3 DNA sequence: TGTGCCAGCTCACCCACACTAGCGGTTTACAATGAGCAGTTCTTC.

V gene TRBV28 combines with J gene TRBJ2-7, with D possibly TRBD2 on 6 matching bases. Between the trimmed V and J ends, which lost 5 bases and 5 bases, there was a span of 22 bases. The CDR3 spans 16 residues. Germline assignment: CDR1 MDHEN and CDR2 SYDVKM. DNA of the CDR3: TGTGCCAGCAGTCCTTTCGGAGGGCCGGTACCCCACGAGCAGTACTTC. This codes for CASSPFGGPVPHEQYF.

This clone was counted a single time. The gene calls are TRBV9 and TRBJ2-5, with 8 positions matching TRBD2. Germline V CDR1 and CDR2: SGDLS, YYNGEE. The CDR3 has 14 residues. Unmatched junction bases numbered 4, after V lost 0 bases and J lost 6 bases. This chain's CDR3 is CASSVASGGQTQYF. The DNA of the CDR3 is TGTGCCAGCAGCGTAGCGTCGGGAGGGCAGACCCAGTACTTC.

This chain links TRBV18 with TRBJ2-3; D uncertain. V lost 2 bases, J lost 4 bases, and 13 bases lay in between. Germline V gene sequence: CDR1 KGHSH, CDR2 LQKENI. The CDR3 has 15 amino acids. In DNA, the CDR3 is TGTGCCAGCTCACCATTGGCTGTAGTCCCAGATACGCAGTATTTT. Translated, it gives CASSPLAVVPDTQYF.

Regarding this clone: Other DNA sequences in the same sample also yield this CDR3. The CDR3 region has the DNA TGTGCCAGCAGCCTTGTTGGCAGCTCCTACGAGCAGTACTTC. Protein product: CASSLVGSSYEQYF. The V gene is TRBV7-9, the J gene TRBJ2-7; D call uncertain. The germline V and J ends were trimmed by 5 bases and 0 bases, with 11 bases remaining between them. This CDR3 contains 14 residues. Germline V gene lookup returns CDR1 SEHNR and CDR2 FQNEAQ (reference sequence).

The CDR3 DNA sequence: TGTGCCGATAGTACTAGCGGGAGGCCCGGGGAGCTGTTTTTT. Translating it yields CADSTSGRPGELFF. The genes are TRBV28 and TRBJ2-2, with 12 bases fitting TRBD2. CDR3 size: 14 residues. V lost 11 bases and J lost 6; bases outside the gene matches: 7. CDR1 is MDHEN, CDR2 SYDVKM, per germline.

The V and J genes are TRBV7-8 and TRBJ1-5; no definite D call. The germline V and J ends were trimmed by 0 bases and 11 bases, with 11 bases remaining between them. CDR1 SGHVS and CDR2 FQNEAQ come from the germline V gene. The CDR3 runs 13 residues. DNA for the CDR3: TGTGCCAGCAGCTTAGCGGGTACCGCCGCCCAGCATTTT. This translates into CASSLAGTAAQHF.

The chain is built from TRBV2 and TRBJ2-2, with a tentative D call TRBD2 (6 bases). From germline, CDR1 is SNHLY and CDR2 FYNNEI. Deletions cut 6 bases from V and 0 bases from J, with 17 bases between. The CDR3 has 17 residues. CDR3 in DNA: TGTGCCAGCAGCGACCTGGGGGGAAAATCGAACACCGGGGAGCTGTTTTTT. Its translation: CASSDLGGKSNTGELFF.

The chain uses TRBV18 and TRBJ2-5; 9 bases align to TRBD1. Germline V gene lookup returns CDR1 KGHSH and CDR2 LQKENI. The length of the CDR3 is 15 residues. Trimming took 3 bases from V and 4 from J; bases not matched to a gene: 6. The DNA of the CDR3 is TGTGCCAGCTCACCGGGACAGGGAATAAGAGAGACCCAGTACTTC. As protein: CASSPGQGIRETQYF.

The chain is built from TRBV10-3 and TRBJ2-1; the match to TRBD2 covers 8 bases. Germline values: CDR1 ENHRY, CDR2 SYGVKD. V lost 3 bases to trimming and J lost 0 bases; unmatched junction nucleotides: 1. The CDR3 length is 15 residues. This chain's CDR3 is CAISDSGSSYNEQFF. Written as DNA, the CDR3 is TGTGCCATCAGTGACAGCGGGAGCTCCTACAATGAGCAGTTCTTC.

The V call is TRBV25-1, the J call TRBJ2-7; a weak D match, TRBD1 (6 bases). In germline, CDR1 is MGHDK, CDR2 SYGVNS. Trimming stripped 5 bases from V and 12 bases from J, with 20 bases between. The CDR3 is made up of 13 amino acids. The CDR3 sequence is CASSPSGQGLTYF. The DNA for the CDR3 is TGTGCCAGCAGTCCCTCAGGGCAGGGGTTAACGTACTTC.

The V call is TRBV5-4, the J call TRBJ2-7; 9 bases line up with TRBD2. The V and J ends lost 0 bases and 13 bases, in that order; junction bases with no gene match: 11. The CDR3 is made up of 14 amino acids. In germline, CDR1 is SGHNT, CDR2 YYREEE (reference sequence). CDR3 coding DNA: TGTGCCAGCAGCTTGGCCGGAGGTAGCGGGAGCACTTACTTC. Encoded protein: CASSLAGGSGSTYF.

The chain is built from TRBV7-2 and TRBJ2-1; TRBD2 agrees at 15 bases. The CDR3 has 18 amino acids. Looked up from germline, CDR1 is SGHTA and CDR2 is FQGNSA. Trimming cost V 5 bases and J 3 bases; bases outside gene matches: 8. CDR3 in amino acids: CASSIPGTSGGFYNEQFF. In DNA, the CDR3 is TGTGCCAGCAGCATCCCCGGGACTAGCGGGGGGTTCTACAATGAGCAGTTCTTC.

CDR3 DNA sequence: TGTGCCAGCAGCTTAATCGGTCGGATCCTGAGGACAGATACGCAGTATTTT. Translation gives CASSLIGRILRTDTQYF. The rearrangement joins TRBV11-2 to TRBJ2-3; D is uncertain. V lost 2 bases to trimming and J lost 3 bases, with 18 bases between them. The V gene's germline CDR1 is SGHAT and CDR2 FQNNGV. The CDR3 consists of 17 residues.

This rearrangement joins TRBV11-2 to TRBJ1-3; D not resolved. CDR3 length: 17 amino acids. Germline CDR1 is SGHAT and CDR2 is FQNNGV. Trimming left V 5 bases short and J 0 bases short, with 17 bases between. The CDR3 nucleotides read TGTGCCAGCAGCCCTACCCCGGGGAGGCCCTCTGGAAACACCATATATTTT. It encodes CASSPTPGRPSGNTIYF.

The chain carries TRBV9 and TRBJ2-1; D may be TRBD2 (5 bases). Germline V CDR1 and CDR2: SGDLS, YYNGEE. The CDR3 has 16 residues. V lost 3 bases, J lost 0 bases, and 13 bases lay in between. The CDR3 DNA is TGTGCCAGCAGCGCTGGAGGAGTGAGCTCCTACAATGAGCAGTTCTTC. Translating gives CASSAGGVSSYNEQFF.

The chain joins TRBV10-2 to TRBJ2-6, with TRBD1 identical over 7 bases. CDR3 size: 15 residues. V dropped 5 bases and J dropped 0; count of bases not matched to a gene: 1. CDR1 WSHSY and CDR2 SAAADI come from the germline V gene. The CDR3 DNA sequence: TGCGCCAGCAGTAGACAGGGCTCTGGGGCCAACGTCCTGACTTTC. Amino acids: CASSRQGSGANVLTF.

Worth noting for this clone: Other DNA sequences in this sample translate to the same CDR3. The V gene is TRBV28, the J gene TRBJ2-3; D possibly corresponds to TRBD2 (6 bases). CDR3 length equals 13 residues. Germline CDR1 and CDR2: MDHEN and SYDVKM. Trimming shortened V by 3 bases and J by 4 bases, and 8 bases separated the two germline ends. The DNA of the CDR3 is TGTGCCAGCAGTTTGGCGGGATCAGATACGCAGTATTTT. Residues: CASSLAGSDTQYF. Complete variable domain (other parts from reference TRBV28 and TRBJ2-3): DVKVTQSSRYLVKRTGEKVFLECVQDMDHENMFWYRQDPGLGLRLIYFSYDVKMKEKGDIPEGYSVSREKKERFSLILESASTNQTSMYLCASSLAGSDTQYFGPGTRLTVL.